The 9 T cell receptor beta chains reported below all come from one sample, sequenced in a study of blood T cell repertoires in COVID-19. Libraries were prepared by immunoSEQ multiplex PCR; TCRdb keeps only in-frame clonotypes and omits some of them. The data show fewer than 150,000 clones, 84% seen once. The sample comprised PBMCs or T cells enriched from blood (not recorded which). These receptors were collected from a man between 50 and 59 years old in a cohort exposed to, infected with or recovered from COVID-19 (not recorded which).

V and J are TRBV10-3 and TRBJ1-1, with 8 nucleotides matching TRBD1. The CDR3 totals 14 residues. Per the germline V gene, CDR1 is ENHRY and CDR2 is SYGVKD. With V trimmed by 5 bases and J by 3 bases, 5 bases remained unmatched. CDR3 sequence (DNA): TGTGCCATCAGTCCGGGACAGGAGTACACTGAAGCTTTCTTT. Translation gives CAISPGQEYTEAFF.

CDR3 bases: TGTGCCAGAAGCTTGACGTCGTGGGAGAGGGCTTACGAGCAGTACTTC. Residues: CARSLTSWERAYEQYF. This chain joins TRBV5-3 and TRBJ2-7; TRBD2 is a possible D gene (5 bases). TRBV5-3 is identified as an open reading frame with a role that is uncertain. Trimming shortened V by 1 base and J by 4 bases, and 18 bases separated the two germline ends. The length of the CDR3 is 16 residues.

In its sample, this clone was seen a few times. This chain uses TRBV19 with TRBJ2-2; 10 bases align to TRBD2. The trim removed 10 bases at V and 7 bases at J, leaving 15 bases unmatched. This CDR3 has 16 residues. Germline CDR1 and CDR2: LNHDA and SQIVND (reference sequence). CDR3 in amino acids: CATSPGIAGGGGELFF. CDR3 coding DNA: TGTGCCACCTCGCCCGGGATAGCGGGAGGTGGCGGGGAGCTGTTTTTT. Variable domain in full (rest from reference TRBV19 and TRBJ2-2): DGGITQSPKYLFRKEGQNVTLSCEQNLNHDAMYWYRQDPGQGLRLIYYSQIVNDFQKGDIAEGYSVSREKKESFPLTVTSAQKNPTAFYLCATSPGIAGGGGELFFGEGSRLTVL.

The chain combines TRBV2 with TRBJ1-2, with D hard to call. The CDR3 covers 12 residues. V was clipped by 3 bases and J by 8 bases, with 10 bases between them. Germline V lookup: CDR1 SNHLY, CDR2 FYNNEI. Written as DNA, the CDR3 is TGTGCCAGCAGTGATGCGGTGAGGGGCTACACCTTC. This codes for CASSDAVRGYTF.

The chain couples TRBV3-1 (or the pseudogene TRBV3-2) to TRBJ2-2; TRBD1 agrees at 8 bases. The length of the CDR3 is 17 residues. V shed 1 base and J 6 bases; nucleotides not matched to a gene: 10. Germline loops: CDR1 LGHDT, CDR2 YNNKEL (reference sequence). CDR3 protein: CASSQVPTLQGAGELFF. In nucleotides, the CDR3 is TGTGCCAGCAGCCAAGTCCCAACTCTACAGGGGGCCGGGGAGCTGTTTTTT.

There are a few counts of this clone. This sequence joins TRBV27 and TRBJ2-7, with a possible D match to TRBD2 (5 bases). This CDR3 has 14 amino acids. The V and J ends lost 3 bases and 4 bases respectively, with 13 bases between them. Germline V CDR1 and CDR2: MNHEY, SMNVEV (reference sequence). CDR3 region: CASSFRAPGYEQYF. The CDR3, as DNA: TGTGCCAGCAGTTTCCGGGCCCCGGGGTACGAGCAGTACTTC.

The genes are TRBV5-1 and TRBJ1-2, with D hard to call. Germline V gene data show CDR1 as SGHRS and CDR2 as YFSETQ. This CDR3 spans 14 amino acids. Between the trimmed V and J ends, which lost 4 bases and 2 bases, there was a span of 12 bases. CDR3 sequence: CASSTREANYGYTF. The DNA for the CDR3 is TGCGCCAGCAGCACACGAGAGGCCAACTATGGCTACACCTTC.

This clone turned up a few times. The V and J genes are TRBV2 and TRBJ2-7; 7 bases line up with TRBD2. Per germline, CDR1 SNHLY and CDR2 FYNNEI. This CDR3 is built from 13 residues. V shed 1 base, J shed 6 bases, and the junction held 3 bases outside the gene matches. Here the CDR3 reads CASSEGTRGEQYF. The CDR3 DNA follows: TGTGCCAGCAGTGAAGGGACTAGAGGCGAGCAGTACTTC.

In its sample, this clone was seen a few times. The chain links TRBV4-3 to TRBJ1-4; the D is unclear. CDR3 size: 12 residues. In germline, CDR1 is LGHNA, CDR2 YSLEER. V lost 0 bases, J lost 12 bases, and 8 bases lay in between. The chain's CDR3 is CASSQEKGELFF. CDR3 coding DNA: TGCGCCAGCAGCCAAGAGAAGGGAGAACTGTTTTTT.